Sequencing of this T cell receptor beta chain was carried out in a study of blood T cell repertoires in COVID-19. Study details: Samples representing acute and convalescent COVID-19 were sourced from the United States, Italy and Spain. Sample material is recorded as cDNA or gDNA derived from T cells, B-cell-depleted T cells, or PBMCs.

This CDR3 has 14 residues. CDR1 and CDR2 (germline): GTSNPN, SVGIG (reference sequence). Trimming stripped 1 base from V and 0 bases from J, with 8 bases between. Original processing methods: The assay estimated nucleated cells by amplifying reference gene primers. Profiling relied on immunoSEQ multiplex PCR, and the TCRdb table lists in-frame clones only, not all of them. That table is the source of V, J and clone size, and D and trimming were worked out from the DNA. The sample has roughly 160,000 clones, around 80% seen once. This sequence joins TRBV30 and TRBJ2-3; tentatively, D is TRBD1 (6 bases). The receptor was derived from a woman in her sixties or seventies with acute or convalescent COVID-19. The sample taken for sequencing was peripheral blood. The CDR3 nucleotides are TGTGCCTGGAGTGGGGACACTAGCACAGATACGCAGTATTTT. Its translation: CAWSGDTSTDTQYF.